The clone carrying this TCR beta chain turned up a few times. The target antigen is unknown. The V end was cut by 9 bases, the J end by 2 bases, with 14 bases between. The CDR3 length is 14 residues. The V gene's germline CDR1 is KGHDR and CDR2 SFDVKD. This sample is part of a study of identical twins. TCRdb called the 5' RACE reads again in MiXCR, with one record for every CDR3 protein. Of about 900,000 distinct CDR3 sequences in the sample, over 9% were seen once. Study findings and constraints: It was out-of-frame TCR alpha sharing in monozygotic twins that models underestimated.

This same sample was also part of a study on yellow fever vaccine responses in identical twins.

The receptor was derived from a woman aged 18-30 years in good health. V gene TRBV24-1 combines with J gene TRBJ2-3; D remains unclear. The sequenced sample consisted of PBMCs. The CDR3 bases are TGTGCCACCCGGGCCGGATTATACACAGATACGCAGTATTTT. This translates into CATRAGLYTDTQYF.